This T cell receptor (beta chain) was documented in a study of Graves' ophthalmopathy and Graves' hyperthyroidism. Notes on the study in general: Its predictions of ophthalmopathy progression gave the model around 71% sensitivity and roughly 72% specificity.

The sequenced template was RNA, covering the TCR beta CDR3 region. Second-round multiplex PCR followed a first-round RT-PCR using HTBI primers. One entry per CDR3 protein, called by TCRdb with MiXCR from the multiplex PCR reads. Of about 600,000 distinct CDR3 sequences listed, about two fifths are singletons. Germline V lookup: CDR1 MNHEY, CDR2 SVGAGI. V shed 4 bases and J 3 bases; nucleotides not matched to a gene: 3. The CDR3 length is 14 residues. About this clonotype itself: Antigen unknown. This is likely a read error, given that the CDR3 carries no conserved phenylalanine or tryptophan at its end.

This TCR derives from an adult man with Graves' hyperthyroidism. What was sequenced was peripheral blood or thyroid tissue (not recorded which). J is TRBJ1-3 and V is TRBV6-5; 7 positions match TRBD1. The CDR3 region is CASSSTGSGNTIYL. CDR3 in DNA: TGTGCCAGCAGTTCGACAGGGAGTGGAAACACCATATATCTT.